This TCR beta chain emerged from a study of OX40 agonist ivuxolimab in advanced cancers. Background on the study: The patients got ivuxolimab, which is an agonistic anti-OX40 (CD134) antibody.

Study-wide findings and caveats: On average, CD8+ T cells had more expanded clones than CD4+. With doses of 0.1 to 3.0 mg/kg, CD4+ and CD8+ blood T cells had undergone clonal expansion by week 6. Antigen specificity remained undetermined for the expanded peripheral T cells.

Remarks on this clone: Its target is unknown.

The V end was cut by 2 bases, the J end by 3 bases, with 7 bases between. The germline V gene encodes CDR1 PRHDT and CDR2 FYEKMQ (reference sequence). CDR3 length equals 13 residues. Assay: immunoSEQ multiplex PCR; the TCRdb copy retains only in-frame clones and omits some. The data contain tens of thousands of clones, roughly nine tenths of them singletons. The rearrangement uses TRBV13 and TRBJ2-5; D not resolved. The material sequenced was CD4+ or CD8+ T cells sorted from blood, taken in a trial of the OX40 agonist ivuxolimab. The TCR originated in an adult with an advanced solid tumor such as melanoma, head and neck, liver or kidney cancer. Here the CDR3 reads CASSLMGKETQYF. CDR3 DNA: TGTGCCAGCAGCTTAATGGGAAAAGAGACCCAGTACTTC.